This TCR beta chain was captured in a study of cytomegalovirus exposure and HLA in healthy donors. 13 Jbeta primers and 60 Vbeta primers were used for the PCR. Measured with immunoSEQ multiplex PCR; TCRdb has only the in-frame clones, and not every one. Of under 85,000 clones in the sample, about four fifths were seen once. Study results and limitations: In a later analysis, V- and J-gene trimming of beta chains associated with a DCLRE1C missense variant, replicated independently. Cytomegalovirus-associated TCR beta chains were listed, numbering approximately 150.

With V trimmed by 8 bases and J by 7 bases, 14 bases remained unmatched. The CDR3 has 14 amino acids. Germline V gene lookup returns CDR1 SQVTM and CDR2 ANQGSEA. On this clone: As yet, its antigen is unknown.

The sequence was obtained from a woman aged 25 to 39 in good health and CMV-seronegative. The rearrangement joins TRBV29-1 to TRBJ1-2; 9 bases align to TRBD1. The specimen sequenced was PBMCs. CDR3 sequence reads: CSLEKTGTGIGYTF. The CDR3 coding sequence is TGCAGCCTAGAGAAAACCGGGACAGGGATTGGCTACACCTTC.